Listed below are T cell receptor beta chains from one sample, sequenced in a study of Ad26.COV2.S vaccination and SARS-CoV-2 variants. The data were produced by immunoSEQ multiplex PCR, yet TCRdb's version contains in-frame clones alone and is incomplete. This table has under 500,000 clones, approximately 90% appearing once. The source material was peripheral blood, sampled in a trial of Ad26.COV2.S vaccine versus placebo. Receptor source: a person aged 18-65 years who received the Ad26.COV2.S COVID-19 vaccine or a placebo. Each CDR3 is given with its conserved first and last residue. Each record gives: D gene, CDR3 length, J gene, V gene, clone size, CDR3 protein, CDR3 DNA. The D gene is left open where the match is weak. Not every row has a clone size; where given, it reads once, few, many or a size class.

d_gene: TRBD1; len: 17; j_gene: TRBJ1-2; v_gene: TRBV25-1; abundance: .; CDR3aa: CASSDPYRDRADYGYTF; CDR3nt: TGTGCCAGCAGTGACCCTTACCGGGACAGGGCGGACTATGGCTACACCTTC
d_gene: TRBD1; len: 14; j_gene: TRBJ1-2; v_gene: TRBV6-5; abundance: .; CDR3aa: CASRQTGGRYGYTF; CDR3nt: TGTGCCAGCAGGCAGACAGGGGGCAGGTATGGCTACACCTTC
d_gene: TRBD1; len: 21; j_gene: TRBJ2-7; v_gene: TRBV23-1; abundance: .; CDR3aa: CASSQPGTGTGELRWSYEQYF; CDR3nt: TGCGCCAGCAGTCAACCGGGAACCGGGACAGGGGAACTACGGTGGTCCTACGAGCAGTACTTC
d_gene: .; len: 18; j_gene: TRBJ1-2; v_gene: TRBV7-9; abundance: .; CDR3aa: CASSHPKDIGQPNYGYTF; CDR3nt: TGTGCCAGCAGCCATCCAAAAGATATCGGACAGCCGAACTATGGCTACACCTTC
d_gene: .; len: 12; j_gene: TRBJ2-7; v_gene: TRBV6-2/TRBV6-3; abundance: once; CDR3aa: CASSNRVYEQYF; CDR3nt: TGTGCCAGCAGTAACAGGGTTTACGAGCAGTACTTC
d_gene: TRBD1; len: 14; j_gene: TRBJ1-2; v_gene: TRBV7-2; abundance: .; CDR3aa: CASSQTGKKYGYTF; CDR3nt: TGTGCCAGCAGTCAGACAGGGAAAAAGTATGGCTACACCTTC
d_gene: TRBD1; len: 15; j_gene: TRBJ2-7; v_gene: TRBV7-9; abundance: once; CDR3aa: CASSSGQGFSYEQYF; CDR3nt: TGTGCCAGCAGCTCTGGACAGGGATTCTCCTACGAGCAGTACTTC
d_gene: .; len: 15; j_gene: TRBJ1-1; v_gene: TRBV11-2; abundance: once; CDR3aa: CASSPRSVRGTEAFF; CDR3nt: TGTGCCAGCAGCCCCCGTTCTGTAAGAGGCACTGAAGCTTTCTTT
d_gene: .; len: 14; j_gene: TRBJ2-3; v_gene: TRBV7-9; abundance: .; CDR3aa: CASIPGASTDTQYF; CDR3nt: TGTGCCAGCATCCCCGGTGCTAGCACAGATACGCAGTATTTT
d_gene: .; len: 15; j_gene: TRBJ2-7; v_gene: TRBV6-2/TRBV6-3; abundance: .; CDR3aa: CASSYLAPGTYEQYF; CDR3nt: TGTGCCAGCAGTTACCTCGCGCCCGGTACCTACGAGCAGTACTTC
d_gene: TRBD1; len: 13; j_gene: TRBJ1-2; v_gene: TRBV7-2; abundance: .; CDR3aa: CASSLGTGFGYTF; CDR3nt: TGTGCCAGCAGCCTCGGGACAGGGTTTGGCTACACCTTC
d_gene: TRBD2; len: 16; j_gene: TRBJ2-5; v_gene: TRBV30; abundance: .; CDR3aa: CAWSAGLAGFKETQYF; CDR3nt: TGTGCCTGGAGTGCGGGACTAGCGGGGTTCAAAGAGACCCAGTACTTC
d_gene: .; len: 15; j_gene: TRBJ1-4; v_gene: TRBV11-2; abundance: .; CDR3aa: CASSLGSTTNEKLFF; CDR3nt: TGTGCCAGCAGCTTAGGGAGTACAACTAATGAAAAACTGTTTTTT
d_gene: .; len: 13; j_gene: TRBJ1-1; v_gene: TRBV7-8; abundance: .; CDR3aa: CASSPFMNTEAFF; CDR3nt: TGTGCCAGCAGCCCATTCATGAACACTGAAGCTTTCTTT
d_gene: .; len: 14; j_gene: TRBJ2-5; v_gene: TRBV7-2; abundance: .; CDR3aa: CASSLPALLETQYF; CDR3nt: TGTGCCAGCAGCCTCCCGGCACTCTTGGAGACCCAGTACTTC
d_gene: TRBD2; len: 14; j_gene: TRBJ2-5; v_gene: TRBV30; abundance: .; CDR3aa: CAWRLAEHQETQYF; CDR3nt: TGTGCCTGGCGACTAGCGGAACATCAAGAGACCCAGTACTTC
d_gene: .; len: 17; j_gene: TRBJ1-1; v_gene: TRBV7-9; abundance: few; CDR3aa: CASSLVVSGLWYTEAFF; CDR3nt: TGTGCCAGCAGCTTAGTAGTATCAGGATTGTGGTACACTGAAGCTTTCTTT
d_gene: TRBD1; len: 15; j_gene: TRBJ1-2; v_gene: TRBV4-3; abundance: .; CDR3aa: CASSPLVGGKDGYTF; CDR3nt: TGCGCCAGCAGCCCTCTGGTAGGGGGCAAGGATGGCTACACCTTC
d_gene: TRBD2; len: 14; j_gene: TRBJ2-7; v_gene: TRBV27; abundance: .; CDR3aa: CASTRLGGMDEQYF; CDR3nt: TGTGCCAGCACCCGACTGGGGGGGATGGACGAGCAGTACTTC
d_gene: .; len: 12; j_gene: TRBJ1-1; v_gene: TRBV29-1; abundance: .; CDR3aa: CSVYNRYPEAFF; CDR3nt: TGCAGCGTATACAACAGGTATCCGGAAGCTTTCTTT
d_gene: TRBD1; len: 16; j_gene: TRBJ2-3; v_gene: TRBV30; abundance: .; CDR3aa: CAWSRGRGSSTDTQYF; CDR3nt: TGTGCCTGGAGTCGGGGCAGGGGGTCTAGCACAGATACGCAGTATTTT
d_gene: TRBD1; len: 15; j_gene: TRBJ1-2; v_gene: TRBV9; abundance: .; CDR3aa: CASSGGQGRVYGYTF; CDR3nt: TGTGCCAGCAGCGGGGGACAGGGGAGGGTATATGGCTACACCTTC
d_gene: .; len: 12; j_gene: TRBJ1-5; v_gene: TRBV30; abundance: .; CDR3aa: CAARGAGQPQHF; CDR3nt: TGTGCGGCGCGGGGGGCAGGCCAGCCCCAGCATTTT
d_gene: TRBD2; len: 17; j_gene: TRBJ2-1; v_gene: TRBV9; abundance: .; CDR3aa: CASSVVPLAGGPNEQFF; CDR3nt: TGTGCCAGCAGCGTAGTCCCCCTAGCGGGGGGGCCCAATGAGCAGTTCTTC
d_gene: .; len: 15; j_gene: TRBJ2-1; v_gene: TRBV11-2; abundance: .; CDR3aa: CASSYGGQGAGEQFF; CDR3nt: TGTGCCAGCAGCTACGGCGGTCAGGGAGCAGGTGAGCAGTTCTTC
d_gene: .; len: 14; j_gene: TRBJ2-1; v_gene: TRBV3-1/TRBV3-2; abundance: .; CDR3aa: CASSQLRAGSEQFF; CDR3nt: TGTGCCAGCAGCCAGTTGCGGGCAGGCAGTGAGCAGTTCTTC
d_gene: .; len: 15; j_gene: TRBJ1-2; v_gene: TRBV19; abundance: .; CDR3aa: CASSPSREVRYGYTF; CDR3nt: TGTGCCAGTAGCCCCTCTCGAGAGGTCAGATATGGCTACACCTTC
d_gene: .; len: 12; j_gene: TRBJ2-7; v_gene: TRBV6-2/TRBV6-3; abundance: .; CDR3aa: CASSAQGYEQYF; CDR3nt: TGTGCCAGCAGTGCTCAGGGGTACGAGCAGTACTTC
d_gene: TRBD1; len: 14; j_gene: TRBJ1-6; v_gene: TRBV7-9; abundance: .; CDR3aa: CAGSSGQGESPLHF; CDR3nt: TGTGCCGGGAGTAGCGGACAGGGTGAATCACCCCTCCACTTT
d_gene: .; len: 13; j_gene: TRBJ2-7; v_gene: TRBV27; abundance: .; CDR3aa: CASSWFGPLEQYF; CDR3nt: TGTGCCAGCAGTTGGTTTGGTCCCCTCGAGCAGTACTTC
d_gene: .; len: 15; j_gene: TRBJ2-3; v_gene: TRBV6-2/TRBV6-3; abundance: .; CDR3aa: CASSIGGGRTDTQYF; CDR3nt: TGTGCCAGCAGCATCGGGGGCGGCCGCACAGATACGCAGTATTTT
d_gene: TRBD1; len: 14; j_gene: TRBJ1-5; v_gene: TRBV7-9; abundance: .; CDR3aa: CASSLGTGNQPQHF; CDR3nt: TGTGCCAGCAGCTTGGGGACAGGGAATCAGCCCCAGCATTTT
d_gene: .; len: 14; j_gene: TRBJ2-3; v_gene: TRBV29-1; abundance: .; CDR3aa: CSVNLGGGTDTQYF; CDR3nt: TGCAGCGTGAATCTAGGGGGGGGAACAGATACGCAGTATTTT
d_gene: .; len: 14; j_gene: TRBJ2-7; v_gene: TRBV5-8; abundance: .; CDR3aa: CASSVQGGPYEQYF; CDR3nt: TGTGCCAGCAGCGTGCAGGGAGGCCCTTACGAGCAGTACTTC
d_gene: .; len: 14; j_gene: TRBJ1-1; v_gene: TRBV18; abundance: .; CDR3aa: CASSPPKQYTEAFF; CDR3nt: TGTGCCAGCTCACCACCGAAGCAATACACTGAAGCTTTCTTT
d_gene: .; len: 14; j_gene: TRBJ1-1; v_gene: TRBV7-2; abundance: .; CDR3aa: CASSLAPWDTEAFF; CDR3nt: TGTGCCAGCAGCTTAGCTCCTTGGGACACTGAAGCTTTCTTT
d_gene: .; len: 18; j_gene: TRBJ2-3; v_gene: TRBV11-2; abundance: .; CDR3aa: CASSFPRSLDSSTDTQYF; CDR3nt: TGTGCCAGCAGCTTTCCTAGGTCACTGGACAGTAGCACAGATACGCAGTATTTT